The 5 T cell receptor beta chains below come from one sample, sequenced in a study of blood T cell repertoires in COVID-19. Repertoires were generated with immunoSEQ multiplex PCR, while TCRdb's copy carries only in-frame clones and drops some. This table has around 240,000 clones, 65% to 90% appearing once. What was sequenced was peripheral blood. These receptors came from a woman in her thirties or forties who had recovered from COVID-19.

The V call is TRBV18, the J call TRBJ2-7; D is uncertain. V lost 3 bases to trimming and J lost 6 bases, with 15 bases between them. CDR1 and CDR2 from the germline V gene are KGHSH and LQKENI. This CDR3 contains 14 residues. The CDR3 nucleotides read TGTGCCAGCTCACCCTCTTTCGGCCGCGGCGAGCAGTACTTC. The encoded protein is CASSPSFGRGEQYF.

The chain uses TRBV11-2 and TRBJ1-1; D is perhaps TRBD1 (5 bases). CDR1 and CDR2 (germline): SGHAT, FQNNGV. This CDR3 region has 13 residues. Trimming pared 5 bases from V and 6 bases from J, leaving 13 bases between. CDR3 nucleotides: TGTGCCAGCAGCCCCAGGGTTTTTGCTGAAGCTTTCTTT. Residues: CASSPRVFAEAFF.

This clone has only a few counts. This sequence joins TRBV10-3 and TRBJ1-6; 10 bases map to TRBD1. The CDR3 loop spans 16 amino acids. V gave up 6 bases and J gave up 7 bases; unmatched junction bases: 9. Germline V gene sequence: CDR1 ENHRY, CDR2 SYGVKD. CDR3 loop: CAIRETGGAGNSPLHF. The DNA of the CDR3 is TGTGCCATCAGGGAGACAGGGGGCGCAGGGAATTCACCCCTCCACTTT.

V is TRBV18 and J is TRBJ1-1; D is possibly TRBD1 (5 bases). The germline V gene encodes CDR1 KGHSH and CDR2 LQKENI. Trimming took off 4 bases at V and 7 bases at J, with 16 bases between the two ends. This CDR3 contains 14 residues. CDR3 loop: CASSQNGDSVEAFF. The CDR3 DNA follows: TGTGCCAGCTCACAAAATGGGGACTCGGTTGAAGCTTTCTTT.

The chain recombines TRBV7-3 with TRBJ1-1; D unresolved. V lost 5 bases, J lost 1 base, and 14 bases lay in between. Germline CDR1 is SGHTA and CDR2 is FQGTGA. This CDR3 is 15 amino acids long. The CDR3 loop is CASSPVAQTNTEAFF. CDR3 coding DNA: TGTGCCAGCAGCCCCGTGGCACAGACGAACACTGAAGCTTTCTTT.